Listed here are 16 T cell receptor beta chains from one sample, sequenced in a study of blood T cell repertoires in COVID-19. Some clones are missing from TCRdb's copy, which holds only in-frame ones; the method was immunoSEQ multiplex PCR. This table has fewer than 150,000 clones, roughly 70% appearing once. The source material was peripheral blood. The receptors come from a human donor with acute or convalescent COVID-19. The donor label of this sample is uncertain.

DNA of the CDR3: TGTGCTAGTGGCCGGGGGGAAACAGGGGGCGATGAGCAGTTCTTC. Protein: CASGRGETGGDEQFF. The chain employs TRBV12-5 and TRBJ2-1; 9 nucleotides align to TRBD1. The CDR3 consists of 15 residues. V trimming: 6 bases; J trimming: 8 bases; junction bases outside the gene matches: 11. Germline CDR1 and CDR2: LGHNT and FRNRAP.

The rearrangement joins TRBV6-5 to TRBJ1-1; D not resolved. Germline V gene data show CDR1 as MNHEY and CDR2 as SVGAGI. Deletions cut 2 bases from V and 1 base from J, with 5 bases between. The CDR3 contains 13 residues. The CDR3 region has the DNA TGTGCCAGCAGTTACCCGGGGAACACTGAAGCTTTCTTT. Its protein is CASSYPGNTEAFF.

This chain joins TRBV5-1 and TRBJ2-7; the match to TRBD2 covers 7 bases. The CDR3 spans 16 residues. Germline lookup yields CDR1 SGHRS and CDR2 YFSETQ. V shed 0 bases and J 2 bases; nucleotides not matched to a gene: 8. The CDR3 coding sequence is TGCGCCAGCAGCTTGGGGGAAGCGGGGACTACCTACGAGCAGTACTTC. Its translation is CASSLGEAGTTYEQYF.

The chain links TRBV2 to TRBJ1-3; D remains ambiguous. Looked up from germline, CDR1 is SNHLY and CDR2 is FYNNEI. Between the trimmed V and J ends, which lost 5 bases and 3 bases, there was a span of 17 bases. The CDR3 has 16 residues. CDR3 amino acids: CASSSLLGWSGNTIYF. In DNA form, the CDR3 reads TGTGCCAGCAGTTCTCTACTCGGGTGGAGTGGAAACACCATATATTTT.

For the CDR3, the DNA is TGTGCCAGCAGCTTAGCTAGCGGCGGTATAGATACGCAGTATTTT. Protein product: CASSLASGGIDTQYF. V is TRBV7-2 and J is TRBJ2-3; tentatively, D is TRBD2 (6 bases). The V gene's germline CDR1 is SGHTA and CDR2 FQGNSA. This CDR3 spans 15 amino acids. Between the trimmed V and J ends, which lost 0 bases and 5 bases, there was a span of 12 bases.

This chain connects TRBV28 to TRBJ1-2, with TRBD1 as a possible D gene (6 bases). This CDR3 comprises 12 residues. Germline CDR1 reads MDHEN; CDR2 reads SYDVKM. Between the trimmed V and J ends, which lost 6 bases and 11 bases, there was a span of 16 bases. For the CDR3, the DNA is TGTGCCAGCAGCGCTACAGGGACATATTACACCTTC. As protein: CASSATGTYYTF.

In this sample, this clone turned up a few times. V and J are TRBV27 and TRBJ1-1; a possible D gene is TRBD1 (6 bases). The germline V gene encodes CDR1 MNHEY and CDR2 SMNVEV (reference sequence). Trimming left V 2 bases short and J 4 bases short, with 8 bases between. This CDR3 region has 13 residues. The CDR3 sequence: CASSLQGSTEAFF. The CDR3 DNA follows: TGTGCCAGCAGTTTACAGGGGAGCACTGAAGCTTTCTTT.

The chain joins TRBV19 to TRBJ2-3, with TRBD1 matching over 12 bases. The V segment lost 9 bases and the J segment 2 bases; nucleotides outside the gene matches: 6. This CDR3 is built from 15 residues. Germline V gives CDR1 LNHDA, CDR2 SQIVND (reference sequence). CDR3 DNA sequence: TGTGCCAGCTCTCCGGGACAGGGGGCCACAGATACGCAGTATTTT. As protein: CASSPGQGATDTQYF.

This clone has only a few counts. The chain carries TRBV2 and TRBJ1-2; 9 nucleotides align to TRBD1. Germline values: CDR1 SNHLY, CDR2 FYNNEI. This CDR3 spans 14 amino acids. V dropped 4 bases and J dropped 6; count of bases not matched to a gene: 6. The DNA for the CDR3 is TGTGCCAGCAGTGCGGGACAGGGTTTGGATGGCTACACCTTC. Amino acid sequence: CASSAGQGLDGYTF.

For the CDR3, the DNA is TGTGCCAGCAGCCACCTGGGGGGGGACGGGAACACTGAAGCTTTCTTT. Protein product: CASSHLGGDGNTEAFF. The rearrangement links TRBV4-2 to TRBJ1-1; a weak D match, TRBD1 (5 bases). There are 16 residues in the CDR3. The germline V gene has CDR1 LGHNA and CDR2 YNFKEQ. The V end lost 3 bases, the J end lost 1 base, and 15 bases lay between the germline ends.

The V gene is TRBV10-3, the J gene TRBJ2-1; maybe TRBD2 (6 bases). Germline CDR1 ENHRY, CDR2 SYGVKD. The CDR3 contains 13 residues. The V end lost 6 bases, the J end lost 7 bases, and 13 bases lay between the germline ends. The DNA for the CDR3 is TGTGCCATCAGCGAGAGGGCGGGGAATGAGCAGTTCTTC. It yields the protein CAISERAGNEQFF.

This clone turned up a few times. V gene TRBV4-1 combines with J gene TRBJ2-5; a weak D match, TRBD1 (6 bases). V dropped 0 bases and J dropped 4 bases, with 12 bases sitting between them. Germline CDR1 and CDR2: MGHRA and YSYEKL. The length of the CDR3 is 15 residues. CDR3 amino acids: CASSQDQTGRETQYF. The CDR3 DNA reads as TGCGCCAGCAGCCAAGATCAAACAGGGCGAGAGACCCAGTACTTC.

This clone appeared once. The chain's CDR3 is CASSPNPRVMLDGYTF. The CDR3 DNA sequence: TGTGCCAGCAGCCCCAATCCCAGGGTTATGCTGGATGGCTACACCTTC. J is TRBJ1-2 and V is TRBV3-1 (or the pseudogene TRBV3-2), with D possibly TRBD1 on 5 matching bases. Per germline, CDR1 LGHDT and CDR2 YNNKEL (reference sequence). V lost 4 bases and J lost 6, with 21 bases in between. The CDR3 contains 16 residues.

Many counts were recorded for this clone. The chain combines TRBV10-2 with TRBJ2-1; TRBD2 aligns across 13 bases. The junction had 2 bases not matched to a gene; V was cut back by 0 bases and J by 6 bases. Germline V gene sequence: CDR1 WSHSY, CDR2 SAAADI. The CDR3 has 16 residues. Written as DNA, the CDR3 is TGCGCCAGCAGTGAGTCGGGACTAGCGGGGACCAATGAGCAGTTCTTC. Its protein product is CASSESGLAGTNEQFF.

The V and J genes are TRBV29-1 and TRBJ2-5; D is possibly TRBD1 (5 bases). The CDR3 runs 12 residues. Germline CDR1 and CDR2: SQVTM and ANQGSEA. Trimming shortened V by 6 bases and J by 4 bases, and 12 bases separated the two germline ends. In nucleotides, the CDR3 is TGCAGCGTGGCAGTGGGGCGAGAGACCCAGTACTTC. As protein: CSVAVGRETQYF.

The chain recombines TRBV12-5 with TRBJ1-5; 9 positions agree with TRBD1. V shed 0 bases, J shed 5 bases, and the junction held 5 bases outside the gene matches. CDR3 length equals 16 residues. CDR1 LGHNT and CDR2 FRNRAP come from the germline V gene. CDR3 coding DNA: TGTGCTAGTGGTTTGGTCCCGGGACAGGGACATCAGCCCCAGCATTTT. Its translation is CASGLVPGQGHQPQHF.